Following are 23 T cell receptor beta chains from one sample sequenced in a study of blood T cell repertoires in COVID-19. Assay: immunoSEQ multiplex PCR; the TCRdb copy retains only in-frame clones and omits some. The table has 40,000 to 50,000 clones, roughly 88% seen once. Sequenced: peripheral blood. All receptors derive from a human donor in a cohort sampled during active COVID-19.

V usage is TRBV9 and J usage is TRBJ1-2; D gene uncertain. Trimming left V 5 bases short and J 3 bases short, with 11 bases between. CDR1 and CDR2 from the germline V gene are SGDLS and YYNGEE. The CDR3 sequence is 13 residues long. The CDR3 region has the DNA TGTGCCAGCAGGAACGACAATCACTATGGCTACACCTTC. It specifies CASRNDNHYGYTF.

The V and J genes are TRBV4-2 and TRBJ2-2; 8 positions agree with TRBD2. This CDR3 comprises 18 residues. Germline values: CDR1 LGHNA, CDR2 YNFKEQ. V shed 1 base and J 1 base; nucleotides not matched to a gene: 8. CDR3 in amino acids: CASSQAVGGGWNTGELFF. The DNA of the CDR3 is TGTGCCAGCAGCCAAGCGGTAGGCGGGGGGTGGAACACCGGGGAGCTGTTTTTT.

The V call is TRBV5-6, the J call TRBJ2-1; 8 nucleotides align to TRBD1. The CDR3 covers 12 residues. Germline assignment: CDR1 SGHDT and CDR2 YYEEEE. V shed 4 bases and J 10 bases; nucleotides not matched to a gene: 4. CDR3 nucleotides: TGTGCCAGCAGCCCTGACAGGGGAGAGCAGTTCTTC. Its translation is CASSPDRGEQFF.

This clone was counted a single time. This chain links TRBV28 with TRBJ2-7, with 8 positions matching TRBD2. Losses at the gene ends were 6 bases for V and 5 bases for J; bases not matched to a gene: 12. Looked up from germline, CDR1 is MDHEN and CDR2 is SYDVKM. The CDR3 spans 15 residues. CDR3 amino acids: CASSLLAAGSDEQYF. The DNA for the CDR3 is TGTGCCAGCAGCCTACTAGCGGCCGGCTCAGACGAGCAGTACTTC.

The rearrangement links TRBV5-1 to TRBJ1-6; the D is unclear. This CDR3 contains 16 residues. Trimming cost V 4 bases and J 10 bases, with 21 bases left between them. The germline V gene encodes CDR1 SGHRS and CDR2 YFSETQ. This CDR3 reads CASSLRLLREQSPLHF. In DNA, the CDR3 is TGCGCCAGCAGCCTCAGGCTGCTGAGGGAGCAATCACCCCTCCACTTT.

The chain carries TRBV9 and TRBJ2-5, with 8 bases fitting TRBD2. V lost 0 bases to trimming and J lost 4 bases; unmatched junction nucleotides: 5. Germline assignment: CDR1 SGDLS and CDR2 YYNGEE. The CDR3 runs 15 residues. The CDR3 region is CASSVAGGRGETQYF. DNA for the CDR3: TGTGCCAGCAGCGTAGCGGGGGGGCGAGGAGAGACCCAGTACTTC.

The V call is TRBV6-5, the J call TRBJ1-2; 8 bases align to TRBD1. The ends lost 6 bases at V and 6 bases at J; junction bases unmatched: 12. The germline CDR1 and CDR2 sequences are MNHEY and SVGAGI. The CDR3 has 15 residues. CDR3 residues: CASSRDRGGQDGYTF. The CDR3 DNA follows: TGTGCCAGCAGCCGCGACAGGGGCGGACAGGATGGCTACACCTTC.

The chain couples TRBV3-1 (or the pseudogene TRBV3-2) to TRBJ1-5; 8 bases match TRBD1. Trimming cost V 3 bases and J 6 bases; bases outside gene matches: 10. The CDR3 contains 16 residues. Looked up from germline, CDR1 is LGHDT and CDR2 is YNNKEL (reference sequence). CDR3: CASSHSRQGQVQPQHF. The CDR3 DNA is TGTGCCAGCAGCCATAGTAGACAGGGGCAGGTTCAGCCCCAGCATTTT.

The chain is built from TRBV3-1 (or the pseudogene TRBV3-2) and TRBJ2-3, with TRBD2 identical over 7 bases. Germline V gene data show CDR1 as LGHDT and CDR2 as YNNKEL (reference sequence). V lost 1 base and J lost 6; bases outside the gene matches: 1. CDR3 length: 13 residues. The CDR3 DNA reads TGTGCCAGCAGCCAAGGGACTAGGGATACGCAGTATTTT. It is translated as CASSQGTRDTQYF.

The chain employs TRBV7-3 and TRBJ1-6; D ambiguous. The ends were cut back, 5 bases at V and 5 bases at J, with 7 bases in the middle. This CDR3 has 13 residues. The germline V gene encodes CDR1 SGHTA and CDR2 FQGTGA. CDR3 DNA sequence: TGTGCCAGCAGCCCGCAGAATAATTCACCCCTCCACTTT. This encodes CASSPQNNSPLHF.

This chain joins TRBV5-1 and TRBJ2-7; possibly TRBD1 for D (5 bases). The CDR3 spans 13 residues. V was trimmed by 1 base and J by 9 bases, leaving 14 bases between them. Germline loops: CDR1 SGHRS, CDR2 YFSETQ. The CDR3 protein is CASSLSAGLGQYF. The CDR3 DNA reads TGCGCCAGCAGCTTGTCGGCAGGGCTTGGGCAGTACTTC.

The chain couples TRBV14 to TRBJ1-2, with 7 bases fitting TRBD1. Unmatched junction bases numbered 6, after V lost 4 bases and J lost 7 bases. CDR1 SGHDN and CDR2 FVKESK come from the germline V gene. This CDR3 region has 13 residues. In nucleotides, the CDR3 is TGTGCCAGCAGCCTAAACCAGGGGGGTGGCTACACCTTC. Translation gives CASSLNQGGGYTF.

V is TRBV2 and J is TRBJ1-2; 7 nucleotides line up with TRBD1. The germline V gene encodes CDR1 SNHLY and CDR2 FYNNEI. Trimming removed 6 bases from V and 2 bases from J; junction bases left unmatched: 9. There are 15 residues in the CDR3. CDR3 DNA: TGTGCCAGCAGCGAACCGGGACAGAAGAACTATGGCTACACCTTC. This sequence encodes CASSEPGQKNYGYTF.

The chain combines TRBV19 with TRBJ2-2, with TRBD2 identical over 13 bases. The CDR3 consists of 16 residues. The germline CDR1 and CDR2 sequences are LNHDA and SQIVND (reference sequence). The ends lost 5 bases at V and 6 bases at J; junction bases unmatched: 6. In DNA, the CDR3 is TGTGCCAGTAGTCGAGGACTAGCGGGAGCTTCCGGGGAGCTGTTTTTT. Translation gives CASSRGLAGASGELFF. Based on the CDR3 plus reference TRBV19 and TRBJ2-2, the full variable domain is DGGITQSPKYLFRKEGQNVTLSCEQNLNHDAMYWYRQDPGQGLRLIYYSQIVNDFQKGDIAEGYSVSREKKESFPLTVTSAQKNPTAFYLCASSRGLAGASGELFFGEGSRLTVL.

The chain employs TRBV5-1 and TRBJ1-1; D not resolved. CDR1 SGHRS and CDR2 YFSETQ come from the germline V gene. V dropped 0 bases and J dropped 5 bases, with 14 bases sitting between them. The CDR3 extends over 15 amino acids. CDR3 sequence reads: CASSLAAGGGTEAFF. CDR3 in DNA: TGCGCCAGCAGCTTGGCGGCGGGAGGAGGGACTGAAGCTTTCTTT.

The chain links TRBV7-9 to TRBJ2-7, with a weak D call TRBD2 (5 bases). The CDR3 totals 14 residues. Trimming cost V 1 base and J 1 base, with 8 bases left between them. Germline CDR1 is SEHNR and CDR2 is FQNEAQ (reference sequence). The CDR3, as DNA: TGTGCCAGCAGCTTAGGAGCGGATTCCTACGAGCAGTACTTC. Encoded protein: CASSLGADSYEQYF.

The V gene is TRBV5-5, the J gene TRBJ1-1; 8 bases are shared with TRBD1. J was trimmed by 4 bases and V by 1 base; bases with no gene match: 9. This CDR3 spans 16 amino acids. CDR1 is SGHKS and CDR2 is YYEKEE in the germline V gene (reference sequence). CDR3 residues: CASSLTATGEGTEAFF. For the CDR3, the DNA is TGTGCCAGCAGCTTGACCGCGACAGGGGAAGGCACTGAAGCTTTCTTT.

This clone appeared once. The chain carries TRBV5-1 and TRBJ2-2; 9 bases align to TRBD2. V lost 2 bases and J lost 6; bases outside the gene matches: 11. The CDR3 has 17 residues. Germline CDR1 and CDR2: SGHRS and YFSETQ. CDR3 nucleotides: TGCGCCAGCAGCTTAAGCACCGGACTAGCGTCACCCGGGGAGCTGTTTTTT. Encoded protein: CASSLSTGLASPGELFF.

The gene calls are TRBV7-9 and TRBJ2-7, with unresolved D. The V and J ends lost 1 base and 7 bases respectively, with 17 bases between them. In germline, CDR1 is SEHNR, CDR2 FQNEAQ (reference sequence). This CDR3 is 15 amino acids long. The CDR3 DNA reads as TGTGCCAGCAGCTTAGGCCAACCGGGTCCGGTGGAGCAGTACTTC. Amino acids: CASSLGQPGPVEQYF.

The V and J genes are TRBV4-1 and TRBJ2-1; TRBD1 is a possible D gene (5 bases). This CDR3 is 13 amino acids long. The V and J ends lost 2 bases and 12 bases respectively, with 14 bases between them. The V gene's germline CDR1 is MGHRA and CDR2 YSYEKL. The CDR3 region has the DNA TGCGCCAGCAGCCAATACGACAGTTCTGGGCAGTTCTTC. Translation gives CASSQYDSSGQFF.

The chain recombines TRBV7-9 with TRBJ1-3; D is perhaps TRBD1 (6 bases). The V end lost 8 bases, the J end lost 6 bases, and 14 bases lay between the germline ends. From germline, CDR1 is SEHNR and CDR2 FQNEAQ (reference sequence). The CDR3 runs 13 residues. In DNA form, the CDR3 reads TGTGCCAGCGACCGGGGGGCAGAAAACACCATATATTTT. Protein sequence: CASDRGAENTIYF.

This chain uses TRBV6-1 with TRBJ1-1; TRBD1 agrees at 7 bases. The CDR3 extends over 16 amino acids. Germline V gene data show CDR1 as MNHNS and CDR2 as SASEGT. Trimming removed 4 bases from V and 4 bases from J; junction bases left unmatched: 12. The CDR3 nucleotides read TGTGCCAGCAGTGGACAGACAGGGCTGGGATCCACTGAAGCTTTCTTT. Encoded protein: CASSGQTGLGSTEAFF.

This clone was counted between two and nine times. V is TRBV11-2 and J is TRBJ2-1, with D perhaps TRBD2 (5 bases). CDR3 length: 13 amino acids. Trimming took off 5 bases at V and 5 bases at J, with 10 bases between the two ends. In germline, CDR1 is SGHAT, CDR2 FQNNGV. The CDR3 is CASSGSVHNEQFF. CDR3 nucleotide sequence: TGTGCCAGCAGCGGGAGTGTCCACAATGAGCAGTTCTTC.